Listed here are 13 T cell receptor beta chains from one sample, sequenced in a study of early T cells in non-severe SARS-CoV-2 infection (dated by TCRdb to the early 2020s). Library prep was done by 5' RACE. Sequencing used a NextSeq 500. TCRdb trimmed public reads at Q25 via fastp, called clones via MiXCR and kept in-frame beta chains. Each record represents a unique CDR3 protein, reported with the most common genes and DNA among its rows. The sample table records 87,000 or so distinct CDR3 sequences; approximately 13% of these occur just once. The ten largest clones take up about 7% of the sample. What was sequenced was whole blood. The receptors derive from an adult who was a healthcare worker with PCR-confirmed SARS-CoV-2 infection or an uninfected control (not recorded which).

The table lists this clonotype with many counts. The rearrangement links TRBV29-1 to TRBJ1-2; D is uncertain. Germline V lookup: CDR1 SQVTM, CDR2 ANQGSEA. The CDR3 runs to 12 residues. Trimming took 5 bases from V and 2 from J, leaving 9 bases between them. CDR3: CSVPTGNYGYTF. The CDR3 nucleotides are TGCAGCGTTCCCACGGGGAACTATGGCTACACCTTC.

The gene calls are TRBV10-3 and TRBJ2-3, with 9 bases fitting TRBD2. After removal of 0 bases from V and 4 bases from J, the junction contained 8 bases not matched to a gene. This CDR3 has 17 residues. CDR1 and CDR2 from the germline V gene are ENHRY and SYGVKD. CDR3 sequence reads: CAISESISGSPADTQYF. DNA for the CDR3: TGTGCCATCAGTGAGTCGATTAGCGGGAGTCCCGCAGATACGCAGTATTTT.

This clonotype was picked up many times. V usage is TRBV6-6 and J usage is TRBJ1-2; D not resolved. CDR3 length: 15 residues. Trimming took off 7 bases at V and 7 bases at J, with 22 bases between the two ends. In germline, CDR1 is MNHNY, CDR2 SVGAGI (reference sequence). CDR3 bases: TGTGCCAGCACCAAAACCGTCCAGGCTTCTCTTGGCTACACCTTC. Its protein is CASTKTVQASLGYTF.

The V call is TRBV20-1, the J call TRBJ2-1, with D maybe TRBD1 (5 bases). Germline CDR1 and CDR2: DFQATT and SNEGSKA (reference sequence). V lost 1 base to trimming and J lost 0 bases, with 13 bases between them. The CDR3 consists of 16 residues. The CDR3 is CSARVMAGSSYNEQFF. The DNA of the CDR3 is TGCAGTGCTAGAGTAATGGCAGGGTCCTCCTACAATGAGCAGTTCTTC.

This clonotype was seen a few times. The rearrangement links TRBV5-4 to TRBJ2-7, with 7 nucleotides matching TRBD1. The junction had 8 bases not matched to a gene; V was cut back by 3 bases and J by 5 bases. The CDR3 is made up of 14 amino acids. Germline V CDR1 and CDR2: SGHNT, YYREEE (reference sequence). The CDR3 DNA is TGTGCCAGCAGCTCGGCAGGGGGATGGGACGAGCAGTACTTC. It encodes CASSSAGGWDEQYF.

The chain couples TRBV23-1 to TRBJ2-3; D call uncertain. TRBV23-1 is labeled an ORF, and its function is uncertain. This CDR3 region has 12 residues. V gave up 2 bases and J gave up 5 bases, with 5 bases separating them. The chain's CDR3 is CASSQGVDTQYF. The CDR3, as DNA: TGCGCCAGCAGTCAAGGTGTAGATACGCAGTATTTT.

V and J are TRBV7-8 and TRBJ1-2; TRBD1 might be the D (5 bases). Germline-derived CDR1 and CDR2 are SGHVS and FQNEAQ. The V gene lost 5 bases and the J gene lost 8 bases, with 21 bases spanning the gap. The CDR3 runs to 15 residues. This CDR3 is CASSPQAGTTYGYTF. In DNA form, the CDR3 reads TGTGCCAGCAGCCCGCAAGCCGGGACCACCTACGGCTACACCTTC.

This clonotype appeared many times. CDR3 loop: CASSSSSGTGTDTQYF. As DNA, the CDR3 is TGTGCCAGCAGTTCAAGTAGCGGGACCGGTACAGATACGCAGTATTTT. This chain joins TRBV28 and TRBJ2-3; 8 positions match TRBD2. The trim removed 4 bases at V and 3 bases at J, leaving 9 bases unmatched. The CDR3 length is 16 residues. Germline V gene lookup returns CDR1 MDHEN and CDR2 SYDVKM.

This clonotype was detected ten times or more. The chain joins TRBV9 to TRBJ2-2, with 7 bases lining up with TRBD2. The germline gives CDR1 SGDLS, CDR2 YYNGEE. Trimming cost V 3 bases and J 3 bases; bases outside gene matches: 11. The length of the CDR3 is 17 residues. CDR3 sequence (DNA): TGTGCCAGCAGCGCCGGTGGGGGGAGGGCCTACACCGGGGAGCTGTTTTTT. This sequence encodes CASSAGGGRAYTGELFF.

In its sample, this clonotype was seen many times. The V and J genes are TRBV14 and TRBJ2-3, with unresolved D. Trimming pared 3 bases from V and 3 bases from J, leaving 22 bases between. The V gene's germline CDR1 is SGHDN and CDR2 FVKESK. CDR3 length: 18 amino acids. CDR3 DNA sequence: TGTGCCAGCAGCCAGCTCGCAAATTTCGCGCTCAGGACAGATACGCAGTATTTT. Residues: CASSQLANFALRTDTQYF.

The chain combines TRBV5-4 with TRBJ2-4; the D gene could be TRBD1 or TRBD2 (6 bases each). The V and J ends lost 3 bases and 5 bases respectively, with 15 bases between them. The CDR3 spans 15 residues. CDR1 SGHNT and CDR2 YYREEE come from the germline V gene (reference sequence). The CDR3 nucleotides are TGTGCCAGCAGCTCGAGAGGGAGGACAGAAAACATTCAGTACTTC. Amino acid sequence: CASSSRGRTENIQYF.

The J gene is TRBJ2-1, the V gene TRBV7-3; no definite D call. This CDR3 is 13 amino acids long. With 5 bases removed from V and 5 bases from J, the gap between germline ends came to 10 bases. Germline V gene sequence: CDR1 SGHTA, CDR2 FQGTGA. CDR3 sequence reads: CASSAGLNNEQFF. As DNA, the CDR3 is TGTGCCAGCAGCGCCGGTCTCAACAATGAGCAGTTCTTC. The whole variable domain, filled in from reference TRBV7-3 and TRBJ2-1, reads GAGVSQTPSNKVTEKGKYVELRCDPISGHTALYWYRQSLGQGPEFLIYFQGTGAADDSGLPNDRFFAVRPEGSVSTLKIQRTERGDSAVYLCASSAGLNNEQFFGPGTRLTVL.

This chain uses TRBV20-1 with TRBJ1-1; D is perhaps TRBD1 (5 bases). Germline lookup yields CDR1 DFQATT and CDR2 SNEGSKA (reference sequence). Trimming took 3 bases from V and 0 from J, leaving 20 bases between them. The CDR3 totals 17 residues. The CDR3 sequence: CSASSRDRGRMNTEAFF. The CDR3 bases are TGCAGTGCTAGTTCCAGAGACAGAGGCCGCATGAACACTGAAGCTTTCTTT.